The rows below give T cell receptor beta chains drawn from one sample of a study of blood T cell repertoires in COVID-19. The protocol was immunoSEQ multiplex PCR, while the TCRdb copy is restricted to in-frame clones and leaves out a portion. The sample gives 100,000 to 120,000 clones, more than 80% of which show up once; more than 8% is in the top ten. The sequenced sample was peripheral blood. The receptors derive from a woman in her sixties or seventies with acute or convalescent COVID-19. CDR3s include the opening cysteine and the closing phenylalanine or tryptophan. D genes are given only for firm matches. Rows give clone size only sometimes, using once, few, many, or a class for an expanded clone.

>-|-|12|TRBV19|TRBJ2-1
TGTGCCAGTAGTATAACGGTCAATGAGCAGTTCTTC
CASSITVNEQFF
>-|-|14|TRBV7-2|TRBJ1-1
TGTGCCAGCAGCCCCCCCTACAGGAACACTGAAGCTTTCTTT
CASSPPYRNTEAFF
>-|-|15|TRBV10-3|TRBJ1-4
TGTGCCATCAGTGAGTCGGGGGGGCCCGATGAAAAACTGTTTTTT
CAISESGGPDEKLFF
>-|-|16|TRBV5-1|TRBJ2-3
TGCGCCAGCAGCGGCGGTGGGGGCTCGGGCACAGATACGCAGTATTTT
CASSGGGGSGTDTQYF
>once|-|12|TRBV12-3/TRBV12-4|TRBJ2-1
TGTGCCAGCAGTCTTGTCGAGGGCCAGCAGTTCTTC
CASSLVEGQQFF
>-|-|14|TRBV30|TRBJ2-1
TGTGCCTGGACAGGGTCGTTCCCCTACAATGAGCAGTTCTTC
CAWTGSFPYNEQFF
>once|-|13|TRBV5-4|TRBJ1-2
TGTGCCAGCAGCTTAATAGGGGGCTATGGCTACACCTTC
CASSLIGGYGYTF
>many|-|14|TRBV7-2|TRBJ2-7
TGTGCCAGCAGCTCAAGGGGGGGTAGCTACGAGCAGTACTTC
CASSSRGGSYEQYF
>few|-|15|TRBV4-2|TRBJ1-5
TGTGCCAGCAGCCAAGAAGGCGGGGAGCATCAGCCCCAGCATTTT
CASSQEGGEHQPQHF
>-|-|16|TRBV5-1|TRBJ2-3
TGCGCCAGCAGCCCTCTTCAGAGCGGGAGCACAGATACGCAGTATTTT
CASSPLQSGSTDTQYF
>-|-|13|TRBV6-5|TRBJ1-5
TGTGCCAGCGGGACTTATAGCAATCAGCCCCAGCATTTT
CASGTYSNQPQHF
>-|-|15|TRBV28|TRBJ1-3
TGTGCCAGCAGTTCCACAGGGATCTCTGGAAACACCATATATTTT
CASSSTGISGNTIYF
>-|TRBD1|14|TRBV5-4|TRBJ2-4
TGTGCCAGCAGCTCAGGAGCCCAGGGGGCCATTCAGTACTTC
CASSSGAQGAIQYF
>-|TRBD1|15|TRBV6-5|TRBJ1-5
TGTGCCAGCAGTCGGACAGGGAATAGCAATCAGCCCCAGCATTTT
CASSRTGNSNQPQHF
>-|TRBD1|18|TRBV29-1|TRBJ2-1
TGCAGCGTTGGCCCGGACAGGGGTTTTTTGAGCTCCTACAATGAGCAGTTCTTC
CSVGPDRGFLSSYNEQFF
>-|-|12|TRBV3-1/TRBV3-2|TRBJ2-2
TGTGCCAGCAGCCATCTAACCGGGGAGCTGTTTTTT
CASSHLTGELFF
>-|-|14|TRBV19|TRBJ1-6
TGTGCCAGTAGTAACAGGGACGAGAATTCACCCCTCCACTTT
CASSNRDENSPLHF
>-|-|14|TRBV5-6|TRBJ2-7
TGTGCCAGCAGCCCCAGGGGCCGCGGGTACGAGCAGTACTTC
CASSPRGRGYEQYF
>-|TRBD2|14|TRBV28|TRBJ2-7
TGTGCCAGCAGTCTTACTAGCGGGCGAGGGGAGCAGTACTTC
CASSLTSGRGEQYF
>once|-|13|TRBV12-3/TRBV12-4|TRBJ1-1
TGTGCCAGCAGTTTCCAAGGAGGCACTGAAGCTTTCTTT
CASSFQGGTEAFF
>-|-|14|TRBV5-6|TRBJ2-7
TGTGCCAGCAGATTCGGGGTGGGTGCATACGAGCAGTACTTC
CASRFGVGAYEQYF
>-|TRBD1|12|TRBV28|TRBJ2-7
TGTGCCAGCACCACAGGGGACTACGAGCAGTACTTC
CASTTGDYEQYF
>once|-|13|TRBV5-6|TRBJ1-5
TGTGCCAGCAGCCGGACAGCGGATCAGCCCCAGCATTTT
CASSRTADQPQHF
>-|TRBD1|20|TRBV19|TRBJ2-2
TGTGCCAGTAGTGCCCCCGGGACAGGCGCCCCAAGATCGAACACCGGGGAGCTGTTTTTT
CASSAPGTGAPRSNTGELFF
>-|TRBD2|17|TRBV3-1/TRBV3-2|TRBJ2-3
TGTGCCAGCAGCCAAGAGGCCCCCATTAGCGGGGCAGATACGCAGTATTTT
CASSQEAPISGADTQYF
>-|TRBD1|16|TRBV9|TRBJ2-3
TGTGCCAGCAGCCCATCCGGGACAGGGTACACAGATACGCAGTATTTT
CASSPSGTGYTDTQYF
>-|TRBD2|18|TRBV10-3|TRBJ2-6
TGTGCCAGCAACCCTCAGACTAGCGGGGGGGCAGGGGCCAACGTCCTGACTTTC
CASNPQTSGGAGANVLTF
>once|-|13|TRBV3-1/TRBV3-2|TRBJ1-1
TGTGCCAGCAGCTTTCAGGCGGGCACTGAAGCTTTCTTT
CASSFQAGTEAFF
>once|-|15|TRBV5-4|TRBJ1-1
TGTGCCAGCAGCTTGGGTGCAACTTCGAACACTGAAGCTTTCTTT
CASSLGATSNTEAFF
>-|-|16|TRBV25-1|TRBJ2-7
TGTGCCAGCCGCGGCTATGACAATTGGGGGGCCTACGAGCAGTACTTC
CASRGYDNWGAYEQYF
>-|TRBD1|14|TRBV7-8|TRBJ1-2
TGTGCCAGCAGCTTAACAGGGGGCAAAGGTGGCTACACCTTC
CASSLTGGKGGYTF
>-|-|15|TRBV6-5|TRBJ1-5
TGTGCCAGCACCGAAGGGCAGGGGCACAATCAGCCCCAGCATTTT
CASTEGQGHNQPQHF
>-|-|15|TRBV10-1|TRBJ1-5
TGCGCCAGCAGTGACAGGGCTATTAGCAATCAGCCCCAGCATTTT
CASSDRAISNQPQHF
>-|-|14|TRBV27|TRBJ2-1
TGTGCCAGCAGACGGATTGGAAAGGAGGATGAGCAGTTCTTC
CASRRIGKEDEQFF
>-|TRBD2|15|TRBV7-9|TRBJ2-3
TGTGCCAGCAGCTCCCCTAGCGGGATGGGAGATACGCAGTATTTT
CASSSPSGMGDTQYF
>-|TRBD2|16|TRBV2|TRBJ2-3
TGTGCCAGCAGTGAAGCTAGCGGGGTTCCCACAGATACGCAGTATTTT
CASSEASGVPTDTQYF
>-|-|13|TRBV10-1|TRBJ1-1
TGCGCCAGCAGTGTAAACAGGAACACTGAAGCTTTCTTT
CASSVNRNTEAFF
>-|-|15|TRBV6-5|TRBJ1-5
TGTGCCAGCAGTTACGTGGACAGTCCCAATCAGCCCCAGCATTTT
CASSYVDSPNQPQHF
>-|TRBD2|15|TRBV27|TRBJ2-7
TGTGCCAGCAGTTTAAGGCGGGAGAGGGTCTACGAGCAGTACTTC
CASSLRRERVYEQYF
>-|TRBD1|14|TRBV19|TRBJ2-3
TGTGCCAGTGGACAGGGAGGAGTAACAGATACGCAGTATTTT
CASGQGGVTDTQYF
>-|TRBD2|16|TRBV28|TRBJ2-2
TGTGCCAGCACCCTACCGCGGGGGGTTCGAGCCGGGGAGCTGTTTTTT
CASTLPRGVRAGELFF
>-|-|15|TRBV7-6|TRBJ1-5
TGTGCCAGCAGCTTAGTCCAGGGGCCTCAGGCGCCCCAGCATTTT
CASSLVQGPQAPQHF
>once|TRBD1|14|TRBV5-1|TRBJ1-3
TGCGCCAGCAGCTTGACAGGGGTTTGGAACACCATATATTTT
CASSLTGVWNTIYF
>-|TRBD1|14|TRBV6-5|TRBJ1-5
TGTGCCAGCAGCGACACAGGGGTCAATCAGCCCCAGCATTTT
CASSDTGVNQPQHF
>-|TRBD2|14|TRBV30|TRBJ2-3
TGTGCCCGGGCAGCGGGGGCGAGCACAGATACGCAGTATTTT
CARAAGASTDTQYF
>-|-|14|TRBV25-1|TRBJ1-2
TGTGCCAGCAGTGAACTTTCACAGATCTATGGCTACACCTTC
CASSELSQIYGYTF
>once|-|19|TRBV6-6|TRBJ2-5
TGTGCCAGCAGTCCGGGGACACCTTCCTCTCGAAAGTACCAAGAGACCCAGTACTTC
CASSPGTPSSRKYQETQYF